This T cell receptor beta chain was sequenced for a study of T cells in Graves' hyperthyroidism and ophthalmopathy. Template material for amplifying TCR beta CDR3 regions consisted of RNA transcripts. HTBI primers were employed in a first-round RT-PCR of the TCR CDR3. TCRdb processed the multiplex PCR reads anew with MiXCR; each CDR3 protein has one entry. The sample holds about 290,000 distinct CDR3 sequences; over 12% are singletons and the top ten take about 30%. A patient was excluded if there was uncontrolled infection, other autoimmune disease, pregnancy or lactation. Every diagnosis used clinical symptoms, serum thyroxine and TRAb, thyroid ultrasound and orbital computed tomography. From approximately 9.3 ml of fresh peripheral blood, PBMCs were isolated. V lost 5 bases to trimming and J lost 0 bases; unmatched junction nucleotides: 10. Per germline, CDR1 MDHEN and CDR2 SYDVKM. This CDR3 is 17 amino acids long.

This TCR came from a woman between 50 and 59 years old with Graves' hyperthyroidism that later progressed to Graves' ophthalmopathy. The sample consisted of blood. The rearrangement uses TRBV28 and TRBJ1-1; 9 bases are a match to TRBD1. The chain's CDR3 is CASSLLRGQGMNTEAFF. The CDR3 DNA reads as TGTGCCAGCAGTCTCCTCCGGGGACAGGGAATGAACACTGAAGCTTTCTTT.